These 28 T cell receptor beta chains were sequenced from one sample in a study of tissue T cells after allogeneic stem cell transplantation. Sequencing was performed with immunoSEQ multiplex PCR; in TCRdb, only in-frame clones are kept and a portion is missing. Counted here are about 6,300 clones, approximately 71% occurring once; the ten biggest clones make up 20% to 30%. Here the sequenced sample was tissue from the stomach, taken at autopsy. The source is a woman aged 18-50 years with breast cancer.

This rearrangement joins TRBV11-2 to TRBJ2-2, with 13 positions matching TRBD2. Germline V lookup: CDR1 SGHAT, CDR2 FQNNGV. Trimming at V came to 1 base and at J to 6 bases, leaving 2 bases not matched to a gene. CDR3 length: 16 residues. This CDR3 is CASSLVTSGRAGELFF. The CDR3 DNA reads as TGTGCCAGCAGCTTAGTTACTAGCGGGAGGGCCGGGGAGCTGTTTTTT.

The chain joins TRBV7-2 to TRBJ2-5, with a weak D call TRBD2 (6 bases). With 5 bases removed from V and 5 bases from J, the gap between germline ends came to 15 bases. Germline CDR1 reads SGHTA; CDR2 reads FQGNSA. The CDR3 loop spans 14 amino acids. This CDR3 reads CASSRGAGRETQYF. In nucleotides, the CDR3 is TGTGCCAGCAGCAGAGGGGCGGGACGGGAGACCCAGTACTTC.

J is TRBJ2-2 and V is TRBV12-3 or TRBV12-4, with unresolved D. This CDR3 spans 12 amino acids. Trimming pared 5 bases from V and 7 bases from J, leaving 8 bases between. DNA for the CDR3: TGTGCCAGCAGTGCTACTCGCGGGGAGCTGTTTTTT. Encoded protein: CASSATRGELFF.

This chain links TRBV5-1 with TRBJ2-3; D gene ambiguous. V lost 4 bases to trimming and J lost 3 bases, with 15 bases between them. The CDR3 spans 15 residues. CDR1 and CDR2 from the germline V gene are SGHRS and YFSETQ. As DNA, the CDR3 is TGCGCCAGCAGCGCCTGGTCCCGCAATACAGATACGCAGTATTTT. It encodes CASSAWSRNTDTQYF. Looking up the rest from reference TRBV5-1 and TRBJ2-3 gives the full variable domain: KAGVTQTPRYLIKTRGQQVTLSCSPISGHRSVSWYQQTPGQGLQFLFEYFSETQRNKGNFPGRFSGRQFSNSRSEMNVSTLELGDSALYLCASSAWSRNTDTQYFGPGTRLTVL.

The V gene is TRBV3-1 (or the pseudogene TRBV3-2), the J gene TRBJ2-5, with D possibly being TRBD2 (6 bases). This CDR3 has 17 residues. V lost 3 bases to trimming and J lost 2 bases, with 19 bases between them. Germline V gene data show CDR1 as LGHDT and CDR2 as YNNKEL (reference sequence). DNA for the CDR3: TGTGCCAGCAGCCACCGCCTAACTTGGGACTCTCAAGAGACCCAGTACTTC. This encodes CASSHRLTWDSQETQYF.

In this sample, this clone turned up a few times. CDR3 nucleotides: TGCAGCGTTGAACAATCCCTTTCTACGAGGGCCGAGAGCTACACCTTC. Translation gives CSVEQSLSTRAESYTF. The chain links TRBV29-1 to TRBJ1-2; D is undetermined. Germline CDR1 is SQVTM and CDR2 is ANQGSEA. This CDR3 is 16 amino acids long. Trimming took off 2 bases at V and 9 bases at J, with 25 bases between the two ends.

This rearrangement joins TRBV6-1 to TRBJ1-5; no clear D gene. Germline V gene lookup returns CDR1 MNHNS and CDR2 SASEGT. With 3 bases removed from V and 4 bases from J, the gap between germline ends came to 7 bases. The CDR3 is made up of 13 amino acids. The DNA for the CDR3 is TGTGCCAGCAGTGACCACCCGAATCAGCCCCAGCATTTT. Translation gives CASSDHPNQPQHF.

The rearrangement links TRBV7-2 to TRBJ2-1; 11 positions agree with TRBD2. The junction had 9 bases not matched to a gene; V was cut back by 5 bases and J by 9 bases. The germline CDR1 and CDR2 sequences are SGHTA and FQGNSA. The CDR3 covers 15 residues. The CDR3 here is CASSQRSGRESEQFF. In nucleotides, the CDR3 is TGTGCCAGCAGCCAACGTAGCGGGAGGGAGAGTGAGCAGTTCTTC.

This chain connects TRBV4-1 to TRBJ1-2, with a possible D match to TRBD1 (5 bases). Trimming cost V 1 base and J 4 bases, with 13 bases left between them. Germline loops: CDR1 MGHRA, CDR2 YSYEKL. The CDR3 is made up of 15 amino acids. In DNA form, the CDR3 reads TGCGCCAGCAGCCAAGCTGTAGGGGAAATCTATGGCTACACCTTC. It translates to CASSQAVGEIYGYTF.

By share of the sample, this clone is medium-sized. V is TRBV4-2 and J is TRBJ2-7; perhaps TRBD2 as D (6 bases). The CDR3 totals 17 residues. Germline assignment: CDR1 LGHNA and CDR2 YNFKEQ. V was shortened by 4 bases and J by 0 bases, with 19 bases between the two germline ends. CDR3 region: CASSRLGGGMSSYEQYF. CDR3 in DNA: TGTGCCAGCAGCCGTCTCGGGGGTGGGATGAGCTCCTACGAGCAGTACTTC.

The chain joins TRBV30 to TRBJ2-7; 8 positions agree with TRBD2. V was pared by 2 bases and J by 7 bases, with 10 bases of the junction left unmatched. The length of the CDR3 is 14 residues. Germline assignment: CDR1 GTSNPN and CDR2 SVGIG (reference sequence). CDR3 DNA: TGTGCCTGGAGTTACTTTAGCGGGACGGGAGAGCAGTACTTC. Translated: CAWSYFSGTGEQYF.

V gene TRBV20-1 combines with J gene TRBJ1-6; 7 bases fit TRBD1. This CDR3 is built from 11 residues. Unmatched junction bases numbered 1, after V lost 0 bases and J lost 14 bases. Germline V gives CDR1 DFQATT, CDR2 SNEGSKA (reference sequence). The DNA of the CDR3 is TGCAGTGCTAGAGATCAGGGGGCCCTCCACTTT. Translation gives CSARDQGALHF.

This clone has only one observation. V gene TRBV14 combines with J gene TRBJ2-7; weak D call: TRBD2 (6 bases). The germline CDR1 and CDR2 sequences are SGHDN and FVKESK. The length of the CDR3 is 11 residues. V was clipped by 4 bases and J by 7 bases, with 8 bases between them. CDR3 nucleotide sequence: TGTGCCAGCAGCCTTGGGGGGGAGCAGTACTTC. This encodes CASSLGGEQYF.

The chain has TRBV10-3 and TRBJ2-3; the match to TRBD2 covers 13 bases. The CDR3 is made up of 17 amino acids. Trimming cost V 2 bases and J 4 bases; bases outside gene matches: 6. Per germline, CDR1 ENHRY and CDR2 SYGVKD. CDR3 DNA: TGTGCCATCAGTGAGACTAGCGGGAGGGCCAACCCAGATACGCAGTATTTT. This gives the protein CAISETSGRANPDTQYF.

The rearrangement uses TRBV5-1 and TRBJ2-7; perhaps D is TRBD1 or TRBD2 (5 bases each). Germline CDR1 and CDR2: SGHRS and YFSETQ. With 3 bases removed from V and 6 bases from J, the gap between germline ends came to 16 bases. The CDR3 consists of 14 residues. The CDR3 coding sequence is TGCGCCAGCAGCTCCCCAGGGAGCGTTCTCGAGCAGTACTTC. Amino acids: CASSSPGSVLEQYF.

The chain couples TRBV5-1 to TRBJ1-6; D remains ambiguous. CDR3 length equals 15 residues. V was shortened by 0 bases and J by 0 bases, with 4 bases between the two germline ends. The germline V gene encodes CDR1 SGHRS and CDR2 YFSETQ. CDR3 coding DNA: TGCGCCAGCAGCTTGGATAGCTCCTATAATTCACCCCTCCACTTT. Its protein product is CASSLDSSYNSPLHF.

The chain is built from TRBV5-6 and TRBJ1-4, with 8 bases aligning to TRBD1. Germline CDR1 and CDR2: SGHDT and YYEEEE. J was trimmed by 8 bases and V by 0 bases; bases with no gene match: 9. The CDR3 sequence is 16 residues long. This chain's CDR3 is CASSLAVGTGSEKLFF. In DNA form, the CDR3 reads TGTGCCAGCAGCTTGGCTGTTGGGACAGGATCAGAAAAACTGTTTTTT.

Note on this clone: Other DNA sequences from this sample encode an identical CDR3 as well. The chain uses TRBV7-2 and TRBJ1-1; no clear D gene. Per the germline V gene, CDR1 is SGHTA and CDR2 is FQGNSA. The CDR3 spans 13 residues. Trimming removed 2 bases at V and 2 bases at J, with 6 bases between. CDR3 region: CASSLRGNTEAFF. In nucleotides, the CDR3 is TGTGCCAGCAGCTTACGGGGTAACACTGAAGCTTTCTTT.

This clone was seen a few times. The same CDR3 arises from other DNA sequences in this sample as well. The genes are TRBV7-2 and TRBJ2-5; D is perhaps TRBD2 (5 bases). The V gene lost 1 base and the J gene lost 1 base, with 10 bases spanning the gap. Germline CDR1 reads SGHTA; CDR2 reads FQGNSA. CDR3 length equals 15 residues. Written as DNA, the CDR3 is TGTGCCAGCAGCTTAGGGGCTAGCCTCCAAGAGACCCAGTACTTC. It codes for CASSLGASLQETQYF.

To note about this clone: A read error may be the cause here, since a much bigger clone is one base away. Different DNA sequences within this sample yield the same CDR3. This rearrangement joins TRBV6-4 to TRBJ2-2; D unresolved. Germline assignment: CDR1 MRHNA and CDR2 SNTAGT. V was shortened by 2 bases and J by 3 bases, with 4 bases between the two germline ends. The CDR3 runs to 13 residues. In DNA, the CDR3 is TGTGCCAGCAGTGACCGGGACACCGGGGAGCTGTTTTTT. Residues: CASSDRDTGELFF.

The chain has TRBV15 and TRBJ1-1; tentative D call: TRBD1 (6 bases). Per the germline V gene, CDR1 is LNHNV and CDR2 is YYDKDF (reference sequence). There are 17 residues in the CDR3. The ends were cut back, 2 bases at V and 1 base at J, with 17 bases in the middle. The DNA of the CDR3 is TGTGCCACCAGCAGACGAACAGGGTGGGGGTGGAACACTGAAGCTTTCTTT. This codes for CATSRRTGWGWNTEAFF. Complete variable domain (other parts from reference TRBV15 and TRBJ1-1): DAMVIQNPRYQVTQFGKPVTLSCSQTLNHNVMYWYQQKSSQAPKLLFHYYDKDFNNEADTPDNFQSRRPNTSFCFLDIRSPGLGDTAMYLCATSRRTGWGWNTEAFFGQGTRLTVV.

The CDR3 region has the DNA TGCGCCAGCAGCCAGTTTCCCGGTAGCGGCCTCTCCTACAATGAGCAGTTCTTC. Amino acids: CASSQFPGSGLSYNEQFF. The chain employs TRBV4-3 and TRBJ2-1; D may be TRBD2 (6 bases). The CDR3 has 18 residues. In germline, CDR1 is LGHNA, CDR2 YSLEER. V was trimmed by 3 bases and J by 0 bases, leaving 18 bases between them.

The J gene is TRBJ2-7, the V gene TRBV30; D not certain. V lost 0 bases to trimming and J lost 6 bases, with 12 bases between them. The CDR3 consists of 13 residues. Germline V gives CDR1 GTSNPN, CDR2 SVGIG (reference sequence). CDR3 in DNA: TGTGCCTGGAGTGTCACGACCTTGGGCGAGCAGTACTTC. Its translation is CAWSVTTLGEQYF. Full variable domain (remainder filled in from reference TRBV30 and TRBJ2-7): SQTIHQWPATLVQPVGSPLSLECTVEGTSNPNLYWYRQAAGRGLQLLFYSVGIGQISSEVPQNLSASRPQDRQFILSSKKLLLSDSGFYLCAWSVTTLGEQYFGPGTRLTVT.

Written as DNA, the CDR3 is TGTGCCAGCAGTATACCGGGACTAGCGACAAACACCGGGGAGCTGTTTTTT. As protein: CASSIPGLATNTGELFF. The V and J genes are TRBV7-2 and TRBJ2-2; 10 bases agree with TRBD2. V lost 6 bases to trimming and J lost 2 bases; unmatched junction nucleotides: 9. This CDR3 is 17 amino acids long. Looked up from germline, CDR1 is SGHTA and CDR2 is FQGNSA.

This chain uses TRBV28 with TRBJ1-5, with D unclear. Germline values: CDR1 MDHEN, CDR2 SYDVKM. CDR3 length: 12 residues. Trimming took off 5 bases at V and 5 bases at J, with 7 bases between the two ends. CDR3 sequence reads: CASSPLDQPQHF. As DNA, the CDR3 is TGTGCCAGCAGTCCCCTCGATCAGCCCCAGCATTTT.

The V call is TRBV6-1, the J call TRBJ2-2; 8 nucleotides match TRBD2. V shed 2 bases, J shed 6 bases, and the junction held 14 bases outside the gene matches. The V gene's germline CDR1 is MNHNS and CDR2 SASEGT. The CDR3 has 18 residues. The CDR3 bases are TGTGCCAGCAGTGAAACTAGCGGTAGCTCCCCCCCCGCCGGGGAGCTGTTTTTT. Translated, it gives CASSETSGSSPPAGELFF.

DNA of the CDR3: TGTGCCAGCAGCCAAGAGACAGGGGTGGCCGGGGAGCTGTTTTTT. As protein: CASSQETGVAGELFF. This chain joins TRBV4-2 and TRBJ2-2, with TRBD1 identical over 8 bases. V shed 0 bases and J 6 bases; nucleotides not matched to a gene: 3. Germline V gene lookup returns CDR1 LGHNA and CDR2 YNFKEQ. The CDR3 is made up of 15 amino acids.

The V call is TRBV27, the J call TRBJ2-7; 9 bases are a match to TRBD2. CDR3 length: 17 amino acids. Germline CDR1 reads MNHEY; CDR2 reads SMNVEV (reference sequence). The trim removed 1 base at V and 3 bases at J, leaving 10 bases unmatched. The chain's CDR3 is CASSLFPKRGEFYEQYF. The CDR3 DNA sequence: TGTGCCAGCAGTTTATTCCCTAAGCGGGGGGAATTCTACGAGCAGTACTTC.